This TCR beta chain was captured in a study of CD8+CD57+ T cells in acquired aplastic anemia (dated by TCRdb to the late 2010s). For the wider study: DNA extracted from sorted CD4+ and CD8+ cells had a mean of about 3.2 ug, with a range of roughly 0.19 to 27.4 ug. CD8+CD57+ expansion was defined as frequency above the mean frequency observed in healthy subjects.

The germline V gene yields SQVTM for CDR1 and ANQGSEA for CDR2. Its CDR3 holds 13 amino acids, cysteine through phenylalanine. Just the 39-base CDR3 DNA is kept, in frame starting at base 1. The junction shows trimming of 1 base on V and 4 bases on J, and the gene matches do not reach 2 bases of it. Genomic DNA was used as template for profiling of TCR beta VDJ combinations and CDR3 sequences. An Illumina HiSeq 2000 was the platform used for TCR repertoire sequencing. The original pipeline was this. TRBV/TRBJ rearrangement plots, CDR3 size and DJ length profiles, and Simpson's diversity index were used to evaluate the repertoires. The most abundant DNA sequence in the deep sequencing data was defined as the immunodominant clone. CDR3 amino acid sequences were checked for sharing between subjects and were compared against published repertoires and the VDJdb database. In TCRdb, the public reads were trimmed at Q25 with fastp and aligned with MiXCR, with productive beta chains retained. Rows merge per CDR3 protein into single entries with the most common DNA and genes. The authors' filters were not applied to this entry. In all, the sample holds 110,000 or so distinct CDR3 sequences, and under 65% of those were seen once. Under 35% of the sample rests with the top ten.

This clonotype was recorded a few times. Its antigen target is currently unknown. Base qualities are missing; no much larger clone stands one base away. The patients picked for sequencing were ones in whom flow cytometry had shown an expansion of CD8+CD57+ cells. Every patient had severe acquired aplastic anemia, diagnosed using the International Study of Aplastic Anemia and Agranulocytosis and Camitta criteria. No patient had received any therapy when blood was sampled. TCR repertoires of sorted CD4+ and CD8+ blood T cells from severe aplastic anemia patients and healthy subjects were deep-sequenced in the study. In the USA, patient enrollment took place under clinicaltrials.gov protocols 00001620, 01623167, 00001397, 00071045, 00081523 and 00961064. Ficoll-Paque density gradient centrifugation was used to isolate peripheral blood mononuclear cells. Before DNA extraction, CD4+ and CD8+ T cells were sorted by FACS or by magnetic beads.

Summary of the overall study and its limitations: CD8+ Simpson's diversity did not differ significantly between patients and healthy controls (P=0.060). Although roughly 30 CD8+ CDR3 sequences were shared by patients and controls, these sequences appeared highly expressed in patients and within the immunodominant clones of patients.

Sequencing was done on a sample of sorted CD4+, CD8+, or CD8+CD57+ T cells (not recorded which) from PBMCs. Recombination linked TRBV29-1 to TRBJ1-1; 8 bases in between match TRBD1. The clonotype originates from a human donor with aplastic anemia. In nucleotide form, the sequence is TGCAGCGTTGAAGGACAGGGGAGCACTGAAGCTTTCTTT. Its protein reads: CSVEGQGSTEAFF.